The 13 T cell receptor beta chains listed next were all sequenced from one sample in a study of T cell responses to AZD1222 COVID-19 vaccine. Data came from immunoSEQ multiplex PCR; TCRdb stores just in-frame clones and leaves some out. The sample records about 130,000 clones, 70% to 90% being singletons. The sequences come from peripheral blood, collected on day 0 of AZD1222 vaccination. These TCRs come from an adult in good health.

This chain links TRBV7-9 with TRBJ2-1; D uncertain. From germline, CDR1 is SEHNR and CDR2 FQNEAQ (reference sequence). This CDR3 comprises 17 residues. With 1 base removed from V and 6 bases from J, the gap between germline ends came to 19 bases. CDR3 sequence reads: CASSLGSGPGRRNEQFF. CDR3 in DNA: TGTGCCAGCAGCTTAGGGTCCGGCCCTGGACGTCGCAATGAGCAGTTCTTC.

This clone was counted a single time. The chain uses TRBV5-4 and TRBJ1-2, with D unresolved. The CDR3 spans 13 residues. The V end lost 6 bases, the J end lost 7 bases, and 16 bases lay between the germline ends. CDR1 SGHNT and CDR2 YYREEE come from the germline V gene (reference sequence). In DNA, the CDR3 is TGTGCCAGCACTCTATCCGGAACCGTTGGCTACACCTTC. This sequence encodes CASTLSGTVGYTF.

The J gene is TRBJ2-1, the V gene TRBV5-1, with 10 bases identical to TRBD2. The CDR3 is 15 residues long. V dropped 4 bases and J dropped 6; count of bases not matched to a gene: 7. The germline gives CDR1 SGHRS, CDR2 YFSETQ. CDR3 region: CASSVASGGPNEQFF. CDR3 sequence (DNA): TGCGCCAGCAGCGTGGCTAGCGGGGGCCCCAATGAGCAGTTCTTC.

The CDR3 DNA is TGCGCCAGCAGCTCAGCGGGAGACTCCTACAATGAGCAGTTCTTC. It translates to CASSSAGDSYNEQFF. The chain recombines TRBV5-1 with TRBJ2-1; 8 nucleotides agree with TRBD2. Germline lookup yields CDR1 SGHRS and CDR2 YFSETQ. Trimming took 3 bases from V and 0 from J; bases not matched to a gene: 2. This CDR3 has 15 residues.

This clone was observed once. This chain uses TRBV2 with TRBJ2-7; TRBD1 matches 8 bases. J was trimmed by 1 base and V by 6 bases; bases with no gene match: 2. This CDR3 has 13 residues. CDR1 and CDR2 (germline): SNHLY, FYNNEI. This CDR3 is CASSRTGSYEQYF. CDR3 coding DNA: TGTGCCAGCAGCCGGACAGGGTCCTACGAGCAGTACTTC.

This CDR3 reads CASSRSKGNYGYTF. The CDR3, as DNA: TGTGCCAGTAGTAGAAGCAAGGGCAACTATGGCTACACCTTC. The J gene is TRBJ1-2, the V gene TRBV19; D unresolved. Deletions cut 4 bases from V and 2 bases from J, with 11 bases between. Per the germline V gene, CDR1 is LNHDA and CDR2 is SQIVND (reference sequence). The CDR3 spans 14 residues.

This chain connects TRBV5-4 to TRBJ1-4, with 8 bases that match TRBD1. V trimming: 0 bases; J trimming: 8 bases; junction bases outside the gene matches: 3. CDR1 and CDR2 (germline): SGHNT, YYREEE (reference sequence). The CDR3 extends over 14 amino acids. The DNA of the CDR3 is TGTGCCAGCAGCTTGGACAGGGGGGAAGAAAAACTGTTTTTT. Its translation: CASSLDRGEEKLFF.

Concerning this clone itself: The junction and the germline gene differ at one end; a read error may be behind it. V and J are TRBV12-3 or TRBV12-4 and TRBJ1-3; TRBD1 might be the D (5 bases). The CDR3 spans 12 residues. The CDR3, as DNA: TGTGCCAGCGTTGGAGGGATGGGACTCTCGCATTTT. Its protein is CASVGGMGLSHF.

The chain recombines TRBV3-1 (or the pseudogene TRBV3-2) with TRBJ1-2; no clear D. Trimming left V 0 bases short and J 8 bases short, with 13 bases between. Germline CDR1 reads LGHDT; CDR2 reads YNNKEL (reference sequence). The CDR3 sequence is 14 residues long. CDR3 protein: CASSQEQDLRGYTF. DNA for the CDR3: TGTGCCAGCAGCCAAGAGCAGGATCTTCGAGGCTACACCTTC.

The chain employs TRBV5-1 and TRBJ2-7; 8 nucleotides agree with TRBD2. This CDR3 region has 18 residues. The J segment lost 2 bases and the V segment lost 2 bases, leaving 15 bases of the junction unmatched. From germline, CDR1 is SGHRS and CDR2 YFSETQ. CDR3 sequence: CASSFRTSFTITPYEQYF. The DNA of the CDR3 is TGCGCCAGCAGCTTCAGGACTAGCTTCACTATTACTCCCTACGAGCAGTACTTC.

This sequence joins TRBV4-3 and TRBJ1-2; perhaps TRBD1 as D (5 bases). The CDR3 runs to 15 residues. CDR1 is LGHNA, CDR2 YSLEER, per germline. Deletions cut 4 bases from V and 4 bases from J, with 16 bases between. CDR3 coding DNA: TGCGCCAGCAGCCCCAACCGGGGGGTGGGCTATGGCTACACCTTC. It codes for CASSPNRGVGYGYTF.

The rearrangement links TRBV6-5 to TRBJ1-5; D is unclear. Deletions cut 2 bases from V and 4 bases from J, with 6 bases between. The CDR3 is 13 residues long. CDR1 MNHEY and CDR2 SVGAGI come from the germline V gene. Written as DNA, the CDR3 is TGTGCCAGCAGTTACAACAGAAATCAGCCCCAGCATTTT. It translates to CASSYNRNQPQHF.

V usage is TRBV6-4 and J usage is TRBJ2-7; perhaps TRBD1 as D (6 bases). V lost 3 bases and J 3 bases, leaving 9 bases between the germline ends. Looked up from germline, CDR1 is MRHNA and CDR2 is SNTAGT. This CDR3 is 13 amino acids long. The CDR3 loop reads CASSEGQNYEQYF. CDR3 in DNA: TGTGCCAGCAGTGAGGGACAAAACTACGAGCAGTACTTC.